These 17 T cell receptor beta chains originate from one sample sequenced in a study of T-cell reconstitution after alpha-beta-depleted transplantation in children. Whole-study results and caveats: Reports say that about two months after transplant, the alpha-beta T cells came out of several hundred graft clones that had expanded.

Unique molecular identifiers were used in preparing the TCRbeta library. Each CDR3 protein is one row after TCRdb ran MiXCR on the PCR reads. This sample has around 31,000 distinct CDR3 sequences, with 5% to 7.5% found just once. No antigen has been identified for these receptors. The sequencing here drew on peripheral blood, taken 60 days after TCRalphabeta/CD19-depleted stem cell transplant. The receptors here all came from a child less than two years old who had a stem cell transplant for acute myeloid leukemia, so the T cells may come from the graft donor.

This clonotype was detected ten times or more. The chain uses TRBV9 and TRBJ2-1, with 7 bases that match TRBD1. Trimming at V came to 4 bases and at J to 5 bases, leaving 12 bases not matched to a gene. This CDR3 spans 16 amino acids. Germline CDR1 and CDR2: SGDLS and YYNGEE. CDR3 in DNA: TGTGCCAGCAGCCTCCGAACAGGGGTAAAGAACAATGAGCAGTTCTTC. Translating gives CASSLRTGVKNNEQFF.

The chain uses TRBV4-2 and TRBJ2-2; 7 nucleotides line up with TRBD1. J was trimmed by 5 bases and V by 2 bases; bases with no gene match: 5. CDR1 is LGHNA and CDR2 is YNFKEQ in the germline V gene. CDR3 length: 15 residues. The CDR3 sequence is CASSQPPTGTGELFF. In nucleotides, the CDR3 is TGTGCCAGCAGCCAACCCCCGACAGGGACCGGGGAGCTGTTTTTT.

This clonotype was found many times. This sequence joins TRBV5-1 and TRBJ1-3; 7 nucleotides line up with TRBD1. Unmatched junction bases numbered 7, after V lost 4 bases and J lost 0 bases. This CDR3 contains 16 residues. Germline V gene lookup returns CDR1 SGHRS and CDR2 YFSETQ. CDR3 region: CASSKGDSYSGNTIYF. The CDR3 DNA reads as TGCGCCAGCAGCAAGGGGGACAGCTACTCTGGAAACACCATATATTTT.

This clonotype showed up just a few times. The chain has TRBV19 and TRBJ1-5; TRBD1 matches at 7 bases. The CDR3 contains 15 residues. Looked up from germline, CDR1 is LNHDA and CDR2 is SQIVND (reference sequence). The V gene end was trimmed by 4 bases and the J gene end by 2 bases; junction bases not matched to a gene: 5. The CDR3 protein is CASSTRQGGNQPQHF. The CDR3 coding sequence is TGTGCCAGTAGTACACGACAGGGTGGCAATCAGCCCCAGCATTTT.

The V and J genes are TRBV29-1 and TRBJ2-7; D not certain. Germline V gives CDR1 SQVTM, CDR2 ANQGSEA. The CDR3 covers 13 residues. Trimming left V 5 bases short and J 2 bases short, with 13 bases between. CDR3 coding DNA: TGCAGCGTTTCCCCGGTGGAAACCTACGAGCAGTACTTC. Translating gives CSVSPVETYEQYF.

This clonotype has at least ten counts. The CDR3 region is CASSIQGGANTGELFF. The CDR3 nucleotides read TGTGCCAGCAGTATCCAGGGAGGGGCGAACACCGGGGAGCTGTTTTTT. The J gene is TRBJ2-2, the V gene TRBV6-2 or TRBV6-3; TRBD2 agrees at 7 bases. The CDR3 runs to 16 residues. CDR1 is MNHEY, CDR2 SVGEGT, per germline. V shed 5 bases and J 0 bases; nucleotides not matched to a gene: 6.

In its sample, this clonotype was seen many times. The rearrangement joins TRBV6-5 to TRBJ2-7; a weak D match, TRBD1 (6 bases). Germline assignment: CDR1 MNHEY and CDR2 SVGAGI. The CDR3 runs 12 residues. The V end lost 5 bases, the J end lost 4 bases, and 9 bases lay between the germline ends. The CDR3 DNA reads as TGTGCCAGCAGTCCAGACAGGTACGAGCAGTACTTC. Translating it yields CASSPDRYEQYF.

This clonotype was counted ten times or more. The chain is built from TRBV7-9 and TRBJ2-5; no clear D gene. The CDR3 is 14 residues long. V lost 4 bases, J lost 4 bases, and 13 bases lay in between. CDR1 and CDR2 from the germline V gene are SEHNR and FQNEAQ (reference sequence). The CDR3 region has the DNA TGTGCCAGCAGCTCTGGGCCCCCGACAGAGACCCAGTACTTC. Translating it yields CASSSGPPTETQYF. The full variable domain, rest sourced from reference TRBV7-9 and TRBJ2-5, is DTGVSQNPRHKITKRGQNVTFRCDPISEHNRLYWYRQTLGQGPEFLTYFQNEAQLEKSRLLSDRFSAERPKGSFSTLEIQRTEQGDSAMYLCASSSGPPTETQYFGPGTRLLVL.

This clonotype was seen only a few times. This rearrangement joins TRBV7-9 to TRBJ2-3; D perhaps matches TRBD1 (6 bases). Trimming took 7 bases from V and 0 from J, leaving 17 bases between them. The CDR3 is made up of 16 amino acids. The germline V gene encodes CDR1 SEHNR and CDR2 FQNEAQ (reference sequence). The CDR3 DNA reads TGTGCCAGCATTTCCCGGGACACCTCTAGCACAGATACGCAGTATTTT. This translates into CASISRDTSSTDTQYF.

This clonotype was seen repeatedly, ten times or more. V and J are TRBV2 and TRBJ2-7, with TRBD1 matching over 7 bases. Germline loops: CDR1 SNHLY, CDR2 FYNNEI. This CDR3 region has 14 residues. The CDR3 is CARVIGQASYEQYF. CDR3 sequence (DNA): TGTGCAAGAGTTATTGGACAGGCGTCCTACGAGCAGTACTTC.

This clonotype showed up many times. The rearrangement links TRBV5-1 to TRBJ2-1, with 9 bases lining up with TRBD1. V was clipped by 3 bases and J by 0 bases; unmatched bases: 7. There are 17 residues in the CDR3. Germline V CDR1 and CDR2: SGHRS, YFSETQ. The CDR3 sequence: CASSWTGTGRSYNEQFF. In nucleotides, the CDR3 is TGCGCCAGCAGCTGGACCGGGACAGGGCGCTCCTACAATGAGCAGTTCTTC.

The V call is TRBV6-1, the J call TRBJ2-2; D is unresolved. The V gene lost 8 bases and the J gene lost 3 bases, with 16 bases spanning the gap. Germline V gene lookup returns CDR1 MNHNS and CDR2 SASEGT. The CDR3 consists of 15 residues. CDR3 sequence reads: CASRPDWVDTGELFF. In DNA, the CDR3 is TGTGCCAGCCGCCCCGACTGGGTCGACACCGGGGAGCTGTTTTTT.

The table lists this clonotype with many counts. The rearrangement joins TRBV5-8 to TRBJ2-3; 7 bases fit TRBD1. This CDR3 comprises 14 residues. Germline trimming cut 0 bases from V and 5 bases from J; bases unmatched to any gene: 3. Germline V gene lookup returns CDR1 SGHTS and CDR2 YDEGEE. CDR3 sequence reads: CASSLGQGRDTQYF. In DNA, the CDR3 is TGTGCCAGCAGCTTGGGACAGGGAAGAGATACGCAGTATTTT.

This clonotype was seen only once. The rearrangement joins TRBV9 to TRBJ2-7, with 8 bases matching TRBD1. The CDR3 sequence is 16 residues long. V lost 0 bases and J lost 6; bases outside the gene matches: 11. Germline V lookup: CDR1 SGDLS, CDR2 YYNGEE. The CDR3 DNA follows: TGTGCCAGCAGCGTAGCTCCGACAGGGGTTGCGCTCGAGCAGTACTTC. This codes for CASSVAPTGVALEQYF.

This clonotype was picked up many times. The chain links TRBV11-2 to TRBJ2-1; TRBD1 agrees at 10 bases. V shed 4 bases, J shed 8 bases, and the junction held 11 bases outside the gene matches. Looked up from germline, CDR1 is SGHAT and CDR2 is FQNNGV. The CDR3 consists of 16 residues. The CDR3 region is CASSWAGTGVSYEQFF. The CDR3 DNA reads as TGTGCCAGCAGCTGGGCTGGGACAGGGGTTTCGTATGAGCAGTTCTTC. Variable domain in full (rest from reference TRBV11-2 and TRBJ2-1): EAGVAQSPRYKIIEKRQSVAFWCNPISGHATLYWYQQILGQGPKLLIQFQNNGVVDDSQLPKDRFSAERLKGVDSTLKIQPAKLEDSAVYLCASSWAGTGVSYEQFFGPGTRLTVL.

This clonotype was found many times. J is TRBJ1-5 and V is TRBV4-2, with 11 bases matching TRBD1. The CDR3 contains 20 residues. CDR1 is LGHNA, CDR2 YNFKEQ, per germline. Losses at the gene ends were 1 base for V and 5 bases for J; bases not matched to a gene: 16. CDR3 sequence: CASSQGRTGGVPLPYQPQHF. CDR3 sequence (DNA): TGTGCCAGCAGCCAAGGCCGGACAGGGGGCGTCCCCCTCCCTTATCAGCCCCAGCATTTT.

This clonotype turned up a few times. The chain couples TRBV12-3 or TRBV12-4 to TRBJ2-3; either TRBD1 or TRBD2 may fit D (6 bases each). This CDR3 comprises 14 residues. V was cut by 7 bases and J by 6 bases, with 17 bases left in between. The CDR3 bases are TGTGCCAGCAATTCTCAAGGGGGGACGGATACGCAGTATTTT. It codes for CASNSQGGTDTQYF.